The 24 T cell receptor beta chains given below trace back to one sample, sequenced in a study of blood T cell repertoires in COVID-19. The data were produced by immunoSEQ multiplex PCR, yet TCRdb's version contains in-frame clones alone and is incomplete. The sample carries a few hundred thousand clones, 90% recorded once. Source material: peripheral blood. The receptors here all came from a woman aged 25 to 39 with COVID-19, enrolled during active disease.

CDR3 bases: TGTGCCAGCAGCTTGGCACTTAATAGCAATCAGCCCCAGCATTTT. Its translation: CASSLALNSNQPQHF. The chain combines TRBV5-6 with TRBJ1-5; unclear D gene. Deletions cut 0 bases from V and 0 bases from J, with 7 bases between. This CDR3 has 15 residues. Germline lookup yields CDR1 SGHDT and CDR2 YYEEEE.

This clone was found a few times. The V gene is TRBV18, the J gene TRBJ2-2, with D tentatively TRBD1 (6 bases). CDR1 and CDR2 (germline): KGHSH, LQKENI. This CDR3 comprises 15 residues. Trimming took off 4 bases at V and 3 bases at J, with 12 bases between the two ends. In DNA, the CDR3 is TGTGCCAGCTCACAAGGACAGCAAGACACCGGGGAGCTGTTTTTT. Residues: CASSQGQQDTGELFF.

Worth noting for this clone: This sample also contains other DNA sequences that code for the same CDR3. CDR3 bases: TGTGCCAGCAGTTTCGGCGGGGGCACTGAAGCTTTCTTT. This translates into CASSFGGGTEAFF. The chain has TRBV27 and TRBJ1-1, with TRBD1 as a possible D gene (5 bases). The germline V and J ends were trimmed by 3 bases and 4 bases, with 9 bases remaining between them. Germline V gives CDR1 MNHEY, CDR2 SMNVEV (reference sequence). CDR3 length: 13 residues.

V usage is TRBV19 and J usage is TRBJ1-5; no firm D call. The ends were cut back, 0 bases at V and 2 bases at J, with 8 bases in the middle. Germline values: CDR1 LNHDA, CDR2 SQIVND (reference sequence). CDR3 size: 15 residues. CDR3 loop: CASSIEVQRNQPQHF. DNA of the CDR3: TGTGCCAGTAGTATAGAAGTACAGCGCAATCAGCCCCAGCATTTT. Filled out from reference TRBV19 and TRBJ1-5, the complete variable domain reads DGGITQSPKYLFRKEGQNVTLSCEQNLNHDAMYWYRQDPGQGLRLIYYSQIVNDFQKGDIAEGYSVSREKKESFPLTVTSAQKNPTAFYLCASSIEVQRNQPQHFGDGTRLSIL.

This clone was seen more than once but under ten times. The chain uses TRBV6-1 and TRBJ1-2; D is undetermined. This CDR3 is 13 amino acids long. Germline assignment: CDR1 MNHNS and CDR2 SASEGT. Trimming removed 3 bases at V and 7 bases at J, with 12 bases between. In DNA form, the CDR3 reads TGTGCCAGCAGTGAGATCGCGGTGGCTGGCTACACCTTC. As protein: CASSEIAVAGYTF.

The V gene is TRBV20-1, the J gene TRBJ2-7; perhaps TRBD2 as D (6 bases). V was shortened by 3 bases and J by 3 bases, with 12 bases between the two germline ends. The germline V gene has CDR1 DFQATT and CDR2 SNEGSKA (reference sequence). This CDR3 contains 13 residues. The CDR3, as DNA: TGCAGTGCTAGTAGGGACTCCCTCTACGAGCAGTACTTC. Its protein product is CSASRDSLYEQYF.

This chain links TRBV5-1 with TRBJ2-1; 11 nucleotides line up with TRBD2. CDR1 and CDR2 (germline): SGHRS, YFSETQ. The junction had 27 bases not matched to a gene; V was cut back by 4 bases and J by 12 bases. This CDR3 spans 20 amino acids. The CDR3 DNA reads as TGCGCCAGCAGCCCATTAGACTCCGGACTAGCGGGCCGATTTTCTCTTTGGCAGTTCTTC. This gives the protein CASSPLDSGLAGRFSLWQFF. The variable domain in full, with the rest retrieved from reference TRBV5-1 and TRBJ2-1, is KAGVTQTPRYLIKTRGQQVTLSCSPISGHRSVSWYQQTPGQGLQFLFEYFSETQRNKGNFPGRFSGRQFSNSRSEMNVSTLELGDSALYLCASSPLDSGLAGRFSLWQFFGPGTRLTVL.

The chain carries TRBV5-4 and TRBJ2-7, with D maybe TRBD1 (5 bases). Germline V gives CDR1 SGHNT, CDR2 YYREEE (reference sequence). The V end lost 0 bases, the J end lost 0 bases, and 10 bases lay between the germline ends. The CDR3 loop spans 15 amino acids. As DNA, the CDR3 is TGTGCCAGCAGCTTGGGTGGTCAGGGCTCCTACGAGCAGTACTTC. This sequence encodes CASSLGGQGSYEQYF.

The genes are TRBV24-1 and TRBJ2-6; 8 bases match TRBD1. The CDR3 length is 18 residues. Trimming took 7 bases from V and 0 from J; bases not matched to a gene: 10. Germline V gives CDR1 KGHDR, CDR2 SFDVKD. The CDR3 loop reads CATRRDRGCSSGANVLTF. CDR3 DNA: TGTGCCACCAGAAGAGACAGGGGTTGTAGCTCTGGGGCCAACGTCCTGACTTTC.

The chain combines TRBV7-2 with TRBJ2-6, with no clear D. Germline V gene data show CDR1 as SGHTA and CDR2 as FQGNSA. V dropped 7 bases and J dropped 3 bases, with 10 bases sitting between them. This CDR3 has 14 amino acids. CDR3 nucleotides: TGTGCCAGCACCCCCGGCGGTGGGGCCAACGTCCTGACTTTC. Translation: CASTPGGGANVLTF.

This clone occurred once. The chain has TRBV30 and TRBJ1-6; maybe TRBD1 (5 bases). Between the trimmed V and J ends, which lost 8 bases and 0 bases, there was a span of 11 bases. CDR1 is GTSNPN and CDR2 is SVGIG in the germline V gene (reference sequence). The CDR3 contains 14 residues. The CDR3 sequence: CAGGTDSYNSPLHF. CDR3 bases: TGTGCCGGGGGGACTGACTCCTATAATTCACCCCTCCACTTT.

This chain links TRBV4-2 with TRBJ1-2; 12 bases line up with TRBD1. Germline CDR1 LGHNA, CDR2 YNFKEQ. The CDR3 contains 17 residues. The V gene end was trimmed by 3 bases and the J gene end by 5 bases; junction bases not matched to a gene: 10. In nucleotides, the CDR3 is TGTGCCAGCAGCCAGGGGGACAGGGGGCGAATCGGGTATGGCTACACCTTC. It specifies CASSQGDRGRIGYGYTF.

This chain joins TRBV18 and TRBJ1-3, with 7 bases identical to TRBD1. This CDR3 comprises 16 residues. J gave up 4 bases and V 0 bases, and 6 bases lay outside the gene matches. CDR1 is KGHSH and CDR2 is LQKENI in the germline V gene. CDR3 sequence: CASSPPGQAGGNTIYF. The CDR3 bases are TGTGCCAGCTCACCACCAGGACAGGCTGGGGGAAACACCATATATTTT.

V gene TRBV19 combines with J gene TRBJ2-3; a possible D gene is TRBD1 (6 bases). The CDR3 extends over 13 amino acids. Germline V CDR1 and CDR2: LNHDA, SQIVND (reference sequence). V was shortened by 2 bases and J by 7 bases, with 10 bases between the two germline ends. The CDR3 spells CASSIQGIYTQYF. The CDR3 DNA sequence: TGTGCCAGTAGTATACAGGGGATATATACGCAGTATTTT. Full variable domain (rest looked up from reference TRBV19 and TRBJ2-3): DGGITQSPKYLFRKEGQNVTLSCEQNLNHDAMYWYRQDPGQGLRLIYYSQIVNDFQKGDIAEGYSVSREKKESFPLTVTSAQKNPTAFYLCASSIQGIYTQYFGPGTRLTVL.

The chain couples TRBV5-1 to TRBJ2-1; 8 bases are a match to TRBD2. CDR1 is SGHRS and CDR2 is YFSETQ in the germline V gene. The CDR3 totals 14 residues. V lost 2 bases, J lost 6 bases, and 4 bases stayed unmatched. Written as DNA, the CDR3 is TGCGCCAGCAGCTTAGCGGGAGTCCGCAATGAGCAGTTCTTC. Protein sequence: CASSLAGVRNEQFF.

The rearrangement joins TRBV19 to TRBJ1-6; D is perhaps TRBD1 (5 bases). Per germline, CDR1 LNHDA and CDR2 SQIVND (reference sequence). V lost 3 bases, J lost 8 bases, and 11 bases lay in between. This CDR3 spans 14 amino acids. CDR3 loop: CASSIRGRDSPLHF. The CDR3 DNA sequence: TGTGCCAGTAGTATCCGGGGGAGGGATTCACCCCTCCACTTT.

The chain carries TRBV5-4 and TRBJ1-4; D perhaps matches TRBD1 (6 bases). Trimming removed 3 bases at V and 0 bases at J, with 12 bases between. The CDR3 totals 16 residues. The germline V gene has CDR1 SGHNT and CDR2 YYREEE (reference sequence). This chain's CDR3 is CASSSRTDTTNEKLFF. The CDR3 region has the DNA TGTGCCAGCAGCTCACGGACAGACACAACTAATGAAAAACTGTTTTTT.

This clone has a single count. V is TRBV9 and J is TRBJ1-5; 10 nucleotides agree with TRBD1. The CDR3 is 14 residues long. Germline V gene lookup returns CDR1 SGDLS and CDR2 YYNGEE. V shed 2 bases, J shed 6 bases, and the junction held 2 bases outside the gene matches. Here the CDR3 DNA reads TGTGCCAGCAGCGTGACAGGGGGCGGTCAGCCCCAGCATTTT. It translates to CASSVTGGGQPQHF.

The rearrangement joins TRBV5-5 to TRBJ2-1; 7 nucleotides line up with TRBD2. The trim removed 3 bases at V and 10 bases at J, leaving 13 bases unmatched. CDR1 SGHKS and CDR2 YYEKEE come from the germline V gene (reference sequence). The CDR3 is 15 amino acids. CDR3 loop: CASSSGTTPIREQFF. DNA for the CDR3: TGTGCCAGCAGCTCCGGGACTACCCCTATCCGGGAGCAGTTCTTC.

This chain joins TRBV25-1 and TRBJ1-3; a possible D gene is TRBD1 (6 bases). The CDR3 length is 15 residues. V was shortened by 3 bases and J by 3 bases, with 12 bases between the two germline ends. The V gene's germline CDR1 is MGHDK and CDR2 SYGVNS. The CDR3 sequence: CASSESAGVGNTIYF. The DNA for the CDR3 is TGTGCCAGCAGTGAGTCGGCAGGGGTTGGAAACACCATATATTTT.

The chain combines TRBV29-1 with TRBJ1-4; D is ambiguous. Between the trimmed V and J ends, which lost 0 bases and 6 bases, there was a span of 17 bases. Per germline, CDR1 SQVTM and CDR2 ANQGSEA. CDR3 length: 16 residues. The CDR3, as DNA: TGCAGCGTTGAAGAACTCCGGGGAAGTGATGATGAAAAACTGTTTTTT. Translated: CSVEELRGSDDEKLFF.

The J gene is TRBJ1-1, the V gene TRBV30; D remains unclear. Germline loops: CDR1 GTSNPN, CDR2 SVGIG (reference sequence). Trimming left V 4 bases short and J 0 bases short, with 6 bases between. The CDR3 has 12 residues. CDR3 nucleotides: TGTGCCTGGAACTTGGTGAACACTGAAGCTTTCTTT. Translating gives CAWNLVNTEAFF.

The chain recombines TRBV7-3 with TRBJ2-3; maybe TRBD2 (6 bases). Trimming pared 0 bases from V and 0 bases from J, leaving 10 bases between. Germline V lookup: CDR1 SGHTA, CDR2 FQGTGA. This CDR3 has 16 residues. CDR3 sequence (DNA): TGTGCCAGCAGCTTAACGGGACGGGGGAGCACAGATACGCAGTATTTT. This gives the protein CASSLTGRGSTDTQYF.

V gene TRBV27 combines with J gene TRBJ1-1; D uncertain. Germline loops: CDR1 MNHEY, CDR2 SMNVEV (reference sequence). CDR3 length: 16 residues. V was shortened by 1 base and J by 1 base, with 13 bases between the two germline ends. The CDR3 DNA sequence: TGTGCCAGCAGTTTATTGACGACGGTAGCGAACACTGAAGCTTTCTTT. Protein sequence: CASSLLTTVANTEAFF.